This TCR beta chain appears in the sequencing data of a study of blood T cell repertoires in COVID-19. Germline V gives CDR1 MNHEY, CDR2 SVGAGI. Trimming pared 0 bases from V and 5 bases from J, leaving 11 bases between. This CDR3 comprises 14 residues. Here immunoSEQ multiplex PCR was the method, and the copy in TCRdb shows in-frame clones only, minus some. Of 200,000 to 300,000 clones in the sample, around 85% are singletons; the top ten hold over 8%. The source material was peripheral blood. The TCR comes from a woman of 80 years or more with acute or convalescent COVID-19. The chain employs TRBV6-5 and TRBJ2-7, with a weak D call TRBD1 (5 bases). The CDR3 DNA follows: TGTGCCAGCAGTTACTCGTTCAGGGAAAACGAGCAGTACTTC. Its translation: CASSYSFRENEQYF.